This entry lists 11 T cell receptor beta chains sequenced from one sample in a study of beta chain features in type 1 diabetes. The investigators reverse transcribed all of the isolated RNA, so they sequenced expressed TCRB transcripts. Sequencing was performed with immunoSEQ multiplex PCR; in TCRdb, only in-frame clones are kept and a portion is missing. The sample carries over 55,000 clones, about 50% recorded once. Antigen specificity for these receptors is unknown. General study results and limits: For Type 1 diabetes patients, all four CD4+ subsets carried TCRB CDR3s that were moderately but significantly shorter.

The sequenced sample consisted of Tregs from blood. The receptors stem from a woman between 40 and 55 years old with type 1 diabetes.

The chain carries TRBV7-3 and TRBJ1-2; D not resolved. With 1 base removed from V and 5 bases from J, the gap between germline ends came to 8 bases. The CDR3 has 13 amino acids. CDR1 is SGHTA, CDR2 FQGTGA, per germline. DNA of the CDR3: TGTGCCAGCAGCTTAATACCAGGATATGGCTACACCTTC. It is translated as CASSLIPGYGYTF.

This clone has more than one count but fewer than ten. The gene calls are TRBV28 and TRBJ2-6, with 12 bases aligning to TRBD2. Germline values: CDR1 MDHEN, CDR2 SYDVKM. CDR3 length: 19 amino acids. The V and J ends lost 5 bases and 4 bases, in that order; junction bases with no gene match: 12. Here the CDR3 DNA reads TGTGCCAGCAGTCTCGGGGCTAGCGGGGGGGCGGTCGGGGCCAACGTCCTGACTTTC. Its protein product is CASSLGASGGAVGANVLTF.

The chain is built from TRBV6-5 and TRBJ1-1, with D unresolved. The V end was cut by 6 bases, the J end by 3 bases, with 17 bases between. The CDR3 sequence is 15 residues long. Germline loops: CDR1 MNHEY, CDR2 SVGAGI. The CDR3: CASRLSTRADTEAFF. The CDR3 DNA is TGTGCCAGCAGACTCTCGACGCGGGCTGACACTGAAGCTTTCTTT.

Details on this clone: Sequence at one end of the junction differs from germline and may be a read error. The same CDR3 is also encoded by other DNA sequences in this sample. The chain carries TRBV18 and TRBJ1-3, with 9 bases aligning to TRBD1. There are 16 residues in the CDR3. CDR1 and CDR2 (germline): KGHSH, LQKENI. The CDR3: CASSPRQGGSGNTIYF. CDR3 coding DNA: TGTGCCAGTTCACCTCGACAGGGGGGCTCTGGAAACACCATATATTTT.

This chain joins TRBV5-1 and TRBJ2-7, with D perhaps TRBD1 (5 bases). The V gene lost 4 bases and the J gene lost 4 bases, with 12 bases spanning the gap. The CDR3 loop spans 13 amino acids. Germline loops: CDR1 SGHRS, CDR2 YFSETQ. The CDR3: CASSPRQGYEQYF. CDR3 in DNA: TGCGCCAGCAGCCCGCGGCAGGGTTACGAGCAGTACTTC.

The chain links TRBV30 to TRBJ2-1, with TRBD2 matching 8 bases. The CDR3 runs to 14 residues. Germline CDR1 and CDR2: GTSNPN and SVGIG (reference sequence). V shed 4 bases, J shed 12 bases, and the junction held 14 bases outside the gene matches. CDR3 sequence (DNA): TGTGCCTGGACCCTTGGGACTAGGTCGGGGATGCAGTTCTTC. This sequence encodes CAWTLGTRSGMQFF.

This clone is a singleton in its sample. The gene calls are TRBV6-6 and TRBJ1-3; D not certain. Germline assignment: CDR1 MNHNY and CDR2 SVGAGI (reference sequence). The V end lost 6 bases, the J end lost 4 bases, and 10 bases lay between the germline ends. The CDR3 covers 13 residues. CDR3 sequence (DNA): TGTGCCAGCAGCCGCACCCAGGGAAACACCATATATTTT. Protein product: CASSRTQGNTIYF.

The gene calls are TRBV6-1 and TRBJ1-1; 8 bases align to TRBD1. Germline-derived CDR1 and CDR2 are MNHNS and SASEGT. The J segment lost 6 bases and the V segment lost 2 bases, leaving 2 bases of the junction unmatched. This CDR3 is 13 amino acids long. CDR3 sequence (DNA): TGTGCCAGCAGTGAAACAGGGGGGGCTGAAGCTTTCTTT. Amino acids: CASSETGGAEAFF.

The rearrangement joins TRBV18 to TRBJ1-1, with 10 bases matching TRBD1. The trim removed 8 bases at V and 2 bases at J, leaving 8 bases unmatched. The CDR3 totals 15 residues. Germline V gives CDR1 KGHSH, CDR2 LQKENI. The CDR3 region is CASRQGQGKNTEAFF. The CDR3 nucleotides are TGTGCCAGCCGCCAGGGACAGGGGAAAAACACTGAAGCTTTCTTT.

The chain has TRBV6-5 and TRBJ2-7, with 12 bases matching TRBD2. The CDR3 totals 15 residues. Trimming cost V 0 bases and J 5 bases; bases outside gene matches: 2. Germline loops: CDR1 MNHEY, CDR2 SVGAGI. CDR3 nucleotides: TGTGCCAGCAGTTACTCGACTAGCGGGAGCCACGAGCAGTACTTC. Translated, it gives CASSYSTSGSHEQYF.

The chain has TRBV11-2 and TRBJ1-3; 8 nucleotides agree with TRBD1. This CDR3 is 15 amino acids long. The germline V gene has CDR1 SGHAT and CDR2 FQNNGV. The J segment lost 7 bases and the V segment lost 0 bases, leaving 5 bases of the junction unmatched. The CDR3 spells CASSLDPGGWNTIYF. DNA for the CDR3: TGTGCCAGCAGCTTAGATCCAGGGGGCTGGAACACCATATATTTT. The complete variable domain, with remaining parts taken from reference TRBV11-2 and TRBJ1-3, reads EAGVAQSPRYKIIEKRQSVAFWCNPISGHATLYWYQQILGQGPKLLIQFQNNGVVDDSQLPKDRFSAERLKGVDSTLKIQPAKLEDSAVYLCASSLDPGGWNTIYFGEGSWLTVV.